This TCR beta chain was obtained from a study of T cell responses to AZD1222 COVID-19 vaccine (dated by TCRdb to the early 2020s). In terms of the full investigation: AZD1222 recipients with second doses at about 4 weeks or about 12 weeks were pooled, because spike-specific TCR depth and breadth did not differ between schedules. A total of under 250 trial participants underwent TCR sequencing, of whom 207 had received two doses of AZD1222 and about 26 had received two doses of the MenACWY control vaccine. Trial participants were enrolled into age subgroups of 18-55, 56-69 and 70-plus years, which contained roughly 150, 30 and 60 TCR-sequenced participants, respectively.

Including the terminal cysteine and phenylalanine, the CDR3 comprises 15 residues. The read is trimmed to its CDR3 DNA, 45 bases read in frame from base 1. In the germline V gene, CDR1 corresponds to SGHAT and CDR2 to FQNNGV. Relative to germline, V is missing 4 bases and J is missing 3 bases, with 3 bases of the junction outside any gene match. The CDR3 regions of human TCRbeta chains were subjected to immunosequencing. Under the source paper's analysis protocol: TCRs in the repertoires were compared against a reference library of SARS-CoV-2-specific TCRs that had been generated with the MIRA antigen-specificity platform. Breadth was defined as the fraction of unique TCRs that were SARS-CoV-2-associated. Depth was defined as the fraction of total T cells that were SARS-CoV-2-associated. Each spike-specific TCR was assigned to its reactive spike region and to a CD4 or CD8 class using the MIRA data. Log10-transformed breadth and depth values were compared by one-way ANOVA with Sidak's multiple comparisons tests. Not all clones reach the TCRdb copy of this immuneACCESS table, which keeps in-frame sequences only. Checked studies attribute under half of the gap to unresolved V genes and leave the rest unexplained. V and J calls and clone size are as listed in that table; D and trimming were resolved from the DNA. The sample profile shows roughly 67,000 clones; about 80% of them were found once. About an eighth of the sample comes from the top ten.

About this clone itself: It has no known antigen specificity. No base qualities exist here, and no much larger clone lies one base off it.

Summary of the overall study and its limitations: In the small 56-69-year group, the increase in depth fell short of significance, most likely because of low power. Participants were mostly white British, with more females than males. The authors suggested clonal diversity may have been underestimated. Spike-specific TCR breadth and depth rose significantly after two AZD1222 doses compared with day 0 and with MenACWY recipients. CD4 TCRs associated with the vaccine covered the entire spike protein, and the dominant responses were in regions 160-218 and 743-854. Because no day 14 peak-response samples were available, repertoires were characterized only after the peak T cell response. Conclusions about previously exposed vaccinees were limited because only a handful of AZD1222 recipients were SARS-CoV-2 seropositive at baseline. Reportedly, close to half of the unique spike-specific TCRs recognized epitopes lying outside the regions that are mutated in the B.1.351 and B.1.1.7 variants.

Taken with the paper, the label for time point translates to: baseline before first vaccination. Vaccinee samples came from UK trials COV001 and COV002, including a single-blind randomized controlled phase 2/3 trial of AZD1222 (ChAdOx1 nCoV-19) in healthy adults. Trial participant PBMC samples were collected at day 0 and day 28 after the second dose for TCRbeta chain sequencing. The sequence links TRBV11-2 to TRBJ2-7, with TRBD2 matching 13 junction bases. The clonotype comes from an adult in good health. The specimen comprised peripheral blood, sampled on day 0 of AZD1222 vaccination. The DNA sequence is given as TGTGCCAGCAGCTCCGGACTAGCGGGAGACTACGAGCAGTACTTC. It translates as CASSSGLAGDYEQYF.